The 21 T cell receptor beta chains in this list originate from one sample, sequenced in a study of T cell clonality in common variable immunodeficiency. The repertoire was sequenced with immunoSEQ multiplex PCR; TCRdb's copy has only in-frame clones and lacks some. The sample includes some 60,000 clones, none of them occurring once. The sequencing input was peripheral blood mononuclear cells. The receptors derive from a person aged 18 to 70 in good health.

This clone was counted many times. The read ends 3 residues before the CDR3 terminus; that terminus is restored from the germline J gene. The chain combines TRBV29-1 with TRBJ1-4; 10 positions agree with TRBD1. The CDR3 sequence is 13 residues long. Germline lookup yields CDR1 SQVTM and CDR2 ANQGSEA. Unmatched junction bases numbered 7, after V lost 8 bases and J lost 7 bases. The DNA read from the CDR3 is TGCAGCATCCGGACAGGGGGGATTGAAAAA. It encodes CSIRTGGIEK. Given in full, the CDR3 is CSIRTGGIEKLFF. Filled out from reference TRBV29-1 and TRBJ1-4, the complete variable domain reads SAVISQKPSRDICQRGTSLTIQCQVDSQVTMMFWYRQQPGQSLTLIATANQGSEATYESGFVIDKFPISRPNLTFSTLTVSNMSPEDSSIYLCSIRTGGIEKLFFGSGTQLSVL.

This clone was observed at least ten times. The read is 3 residues too short to cover the CDR3 end, so that end is filled in from the germline J gene. The gene calls are TRBV28 and TRBJ1-5; the D is unclear. Germline-derived CDR1 and CDR2 are MDHEN and SYDVKM. The CDR3 spans 14 residues. V was pared by 2 bases and J by 4 bases, with 9 bases between. The CDR3 DNA, read in part, is TGTGCCAGCAGTTTAATTGCGGGGAATCAGCCC. Translation gives CASSLIAGNQP. From start to end, the CDR3 is CASSLIAGNQPQHF.

Only a few counts were recorded for this clone. The CDR3 is cut off 3 residues early in the read; its end comes from the germline J gene. J is TRBJ1-5 and V is TRBV19; 7 bases agree with TRBD1. Germline V gene lookup returns CDR1 LNHDA and CDR2 SQIVND (reference sequence). This CDR3 contains 14 residues. The ends lost 5 bases at V and 2 bases at J; junction bases unmatched: 3. This chain's CDR3 is CASSYGQGNQPQHF. The CDR3 bases that were read are TGTGCCAGTAGTTACGGACAGGGCAATCAGCCC.

This clone appeared many times. The missing CDR3 end, 3 residues past where the read stops, is filled in from the germline J gene. The genes are TRBV5-6 and TRBJ2-1; weak D call: TRBD1 (5 bases). The CDR3 covers 13 residues. V was pared by 1 base and J by 4 bases, with 6 bases between. The germline CDR1 and CDR2 sequences are SGHDT and YYEEEE. CDR3 protein: CASSLRGYNEQFF. The sequenced CDR3 bases are TGTGCCAGCAGCTTGAGGGGTTACAATGAG.

This clone has at least ten counts. Read coverage stops 3 residues before the CDR3 terminus; the germline J gene supplies the remainder. This chain links TRBV3-1 (or the pseudogene TRBV3-2) with TRBJ2-3; maybe TRBD1 (6 bases). This CDR3 is 17 amino acids long. Trimming shortened V by 1 base and J by 1 base, and 15 bases separated the two germline ends. Per germline, CDR1 LGHDT and CDR2 YNNKEL (reference sequence). The CDR3 bases that were read are TGTGCCAGCAGCCAAGGGTACACAGGGCAGGGCACAGATACG. Its translation: CASSQGYTGQGTDT. The CDR3, in full, reads CASSQGYTGQGTDTQYF.

Ten or more counts support this clone. The read gets to within 3 residues of the CDR3 end, and the germline J gene fills in the rest. The V gene is TRBV30, the J gene TRBJ2-7, with 16 bases fitting TRBD2. CDR1 GTSNPN and CDR2 SVGIG come from the germline V gene (reference sequence). The CDR3 runs to 17 residues. The junction had 5 bases not matched to a gene; V was cut back by 1 base and J by 2 bases. The CDR3 sequence: CAWSGGLAGGPPYEQYF. The DNA read from the CDR3 is TGTGCCTGGAGTGGGGGACTAGCGGGAGGGCCGCCCTACGAG.

Ten or more counts support this clone. The DNA ends 3 residues before the CDR3 does, and the rest of the CDR3 is filled in from the germline J gene. J is TRBJ2-3 and V is TRBV30; TRBD1 might be the D (6 bases). Germline assignment: CDR1 GTSNPN and CDR2 SVGIG (reference sequence). CDR3 length equals 15 residues. Deletions cut 0 bases from V and 2 bases from J, with 12 bases between. CDR3 sequence: CAWSVRQEDTDTQYF. Incomplete CDR3 DNA: TGTGCCTGGAGTGTAAGACAGGAAGACACAGATACG.

This clone was seen at least ten times. Read sequence stops 3 residues before the CDR3 end, and the germline J gene provides the missing end. The genes are TRBV6-2 or TRBV6-3 and TRBJ2-7, with 11 bases that match TRBD2. The CDR3 has 15 residues. Trimming took 7 bases from V and 4 from J; bases not matched to a gene: 9. In germline, CDR1 is MNHEY, CDR2 SVGEGT. The part of the CDR3 DNA that was read is TGTGCCAGCATCAACCCGGGACTAGCGGAATACGAG. This codes for CASINPGLAEYE. From start to end, the CDR3 is CASINPGLAEYEQYF.

This clone has more than one count but fewer than ten. The CDR3 extends 3 residues past the end of the read, so its final part is completed from the germline J gene. The chain employs TRBV10-2 and TRBJ2-1; no clear D. There are 13 residues in the CDR3. V lost 6 bases to trimming and J lost 4 bases, with 10 bases between them. Per germline, CDR1 WSHSY and CDR2 SAAADI. CDR3 region: CASRRAYYNEQFF. CDR3 DNA, as far as it was read: TGCGCCAGCAGGAGAGCTTATTACAATGAG.

This clone was seen more than once but under ten times. Read coverage stops 3 residues before the CDR3 terminus; the germline J gene supplies the remainder. This chain connects TRBV11-2 to TRBJ2-7; 8 bases are shared with TRBD2. Trimming cost V 1 base and J 5 bases; bases outside gene matches: 4. The CDR3 length is 14 residues. Germline V gene data show CDR1 as SGHAT and CDR2 as FQNNGV. The CDR3 reads CASSLVLAGDEQYF. CDR3 bases read: TGTGCCAGCAGCTTAGTCCTAGCGGGCGACGAG.

This clone was found many times. From the germline J gene comes the end of the CDR3, since the read stops 3 residues before it. The V call is TRBV2, the J call TRBJ2-1; perhaps TRBD2 as D (6 bases). The CDR3 is 13 amino acids. Trimming shortened V by 9 bases and J by 5 bases, and 14 bases separated the two germline ends. Germline-derived CDR1 and CDR2 are SNHLY and FYNNEI. The sequenced CDR3 bases are TGTGCCAGTATCTTGGAGGGGCACAATGAG. Amino acid sequence: CASILEGHNE. The full CDR3 is CASILEGHNEQFF.

This clone turned up a few times. The read halts 3 residues ahead of the CDR3 end, with the missing end drawn from the germline J gene. J is TRBJ2-2 and V is TRBV5-1; 8 bases are a match to TRBD2. The CDR3 has 13 amino acids. Germline CDR1 and CDR2: SGHRS and YFSETQ. With 8 bases clipped from V and 6 bases from J, the junction kept 6 bases outside the gene matches. The CDR3 loop reads CASGAGEAGELFF. CDR3 DNA, as far as it was read: TGCGCCAGTGGAGCGGGAGAGGCCGGGGAG.

Many counts were recorded for this clone. The read gets to within 3 residues of the CDR3 end, and the germline J gene fills in the rest. The V and J genes are TRBV5-6 and TRBJ1-1; D is uncertain. The V and J ends lost 2 bases and 7 bases respectively, with 6 bases between them. CDR1 and CDR2 from the germline V gene are SGHDT and YYEEEE. The CDR3 covers 11 residues. CDR3 protein: CASSFGVEAFF. Partial CDR3 DNA: TGTGCCAGCAGCTTCGGGGTTGAA.

This clone was seen at least ten times. Read sequence stops 3 residues before the CDR3 end, and the germline J gene provides the missing end. The chain uses TRBV19 and TRBJ2-5; 12 nucleotides align to TRBD2. Germline CDR1 is LNHDA and CDR2 is SQIVND (reference sequence). Germline trimming cut 6 bases from V and 5 bases from J; bases unmatched to any gene: 1. The CDR3 is 13 amino acids. The CDR3 spells CASRLAGGETQYF. CDR3 DNA (partial): TGTGCCAGTAGGCTAGCGGGAGGGGAGACC.

This clone was detected ten times or more. With the read ending 3 residues before the CDR3 end, the germline J gene is used to fill in that end. This chain uses TRBV19 with TRBJ1-1; D is possibly TRBD1 (6 bases). V lost 6 bases and J lost 1, with 9 bases in between. The germline CDR1 and CDR2 sequences are LNHDA and SQIVND (reference sequence). There are 13 residues in the CDR3. CDR3 residues: CASRTQGNTEAFF. The DNA read from the CDR3 is TGTGCCAGTAGAACACAGGGGAACACTGAA.

This clone was detected many times. The read comes to an end 3 residues before the CDR3 does, leaving the germline J gene to fill in the end. The chain uses TRBV4-2 and TRBJ2-1; maybe TRBD2 (6 bases). CDR3 length: 14 residues. Germline-derived CDR1 and CDR2 are LGHNA and YNFKEQ. V lost 3 bases, J lost 2 bases, and 8 bases lay in between. CDR3 DNA, as far as it was read: TGTGCCAGCAGCCAGGGACTCACCTACAATGAG. Protein: CASSQGLTYNE. The whole CDR3 is CASSQGLTYNEQFF.

In its sample, this clone was seen many times. The read ends 3 residues early relative to the CDR3; the germline J gene fills the gap. The chain links TRBV28 to TRBJ1-2; D is undetermined. In germline, CDR1 is MDHEN, CDR2 SYDVKM. The ends were cut back, 3 bases at V and 6 bases at J, with 11 bases in the middle. This CDR3 region has 13 residues. CDR3 DNA (partial): TGTGCCAGCAGTTTCCAGAGAAGAGATGGC. This gives the protein CASSFQRRDG. The full CDR3 sequence reads CASSFQRRDGYTF.

This clone showed up many times. The CDR3 is cut off 3 residues early in the read; its end comes from the germline J gene. The chain uses TRBV4-1 and TRBJ2-1; 10 bases fit TRBD2. The CDR3 has 16 amino acids. V lost 3 bases and J lost 2; bases outside the gene matches: 4. The germline V gene encodes CDR1 MGHRA and CDR2 YSYEKL. This chain's CDR3 is CASSHPSGSTYNEQFF. The sequenced part of the CDR3 DNA is TGCGCCAGCAGCCACCCTAGCGGGAGTACCTACAATGAG.

This clone was seen repeatedly, ten times or more. From the germline J gene comes the end of the CDR3, since the read stops 3 residues before it. The V call is TRBV7-9, the J call TRBJ2-3; 9 bases line up with TRBD1. V trimming: 4 bases; J trimming: 4 bases; junction bases outside the gene matches: 6. Germline V CDR1 and CDR2: SEHNR, FQNEAQ (reference sequence). This CDR3 is built from 15 residues. The DNA read from the CDR3 is TGTGCCAGCAGCTCAACGACAGGGGGGGCAGATACG. Protein product: CASSSTTGGADT. Given in full, the CDR3 is CASSSTTGGADTQYF.

This clone was found many times. Read coverage stops 3 residues before the CDR3 terminus; the germline J gene supplies the remainder. The chain employs TRBV7-8 and TRBJ2-7; 8 bases agree with TRBD2. The CDR3 length is 17 residues. V lost 5 bases, J lost 0 bases, and 12 bases stayed unmatched. Germline V gives CDR1 SGHVS, CDR2 FQNEAQ. CDR3 bases read: TGTGCCAGCAGCCTACCCGGGAGCGGGAGTGTCTCCTACGAG. The encoded protein is CASSLPGSGSVSYE. The whole CDR3 protein is CASSLPGSGSVSYEQYF.

There are many counts of this clone. The read stops 3 residues short of the end of the CDR3; the missing end is completed from the germline J gene. The chain links TRBV12-3 or TRBV12-4 to TRBJ2-3; 8 bases are a match to TRBD2. The CDR3 spans 13 residues. V was clipped by 6 bases and J by 1 base; unmatched bases: 0. The sequenced part of the CDR3 DNA is TGTGCCAGCAGGACTAGCGGCACAGATACG. Protein product: CASRTSGTDT. The entire CDR3 reads CASRTSGTDTQYF.